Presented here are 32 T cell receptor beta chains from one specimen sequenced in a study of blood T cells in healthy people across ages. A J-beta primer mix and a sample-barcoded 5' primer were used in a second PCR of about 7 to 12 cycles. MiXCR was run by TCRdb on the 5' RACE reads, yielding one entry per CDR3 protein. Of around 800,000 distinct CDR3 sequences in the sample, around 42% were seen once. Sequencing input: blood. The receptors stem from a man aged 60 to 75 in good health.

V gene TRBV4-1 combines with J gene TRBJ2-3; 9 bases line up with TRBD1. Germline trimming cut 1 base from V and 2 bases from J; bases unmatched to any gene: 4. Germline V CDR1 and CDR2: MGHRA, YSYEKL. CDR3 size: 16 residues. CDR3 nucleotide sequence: TGCGCCAGCAGCCAAGGACAGGGGGAAAACACAGATACGCAGTATTTT. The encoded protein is CASSQGQGENTDTQYF.

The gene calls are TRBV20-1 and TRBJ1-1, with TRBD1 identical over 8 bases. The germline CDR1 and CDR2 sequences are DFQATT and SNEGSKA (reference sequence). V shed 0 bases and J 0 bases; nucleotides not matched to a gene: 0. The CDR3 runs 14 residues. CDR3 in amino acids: CSAREDRVNTEAFF. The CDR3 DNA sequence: TGCAGTGCTAGAGAGGACAGGGTGAACACTGAAGCTTTCTTT.

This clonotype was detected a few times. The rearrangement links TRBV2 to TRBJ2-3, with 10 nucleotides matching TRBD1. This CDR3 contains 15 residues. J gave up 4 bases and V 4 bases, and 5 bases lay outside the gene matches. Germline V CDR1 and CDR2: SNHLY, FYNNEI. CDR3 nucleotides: TGTGCCAGCAGTGGAGACAGGGGGCTAGCAGATACGCAGTATTTT. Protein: CASSGDRGLADTQYF.

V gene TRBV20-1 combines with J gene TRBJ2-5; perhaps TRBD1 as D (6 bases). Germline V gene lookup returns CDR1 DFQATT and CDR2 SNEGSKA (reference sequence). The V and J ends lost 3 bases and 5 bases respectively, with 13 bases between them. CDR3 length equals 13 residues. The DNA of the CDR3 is TGCAGTGCTAGTAACAGGGCCCCCGAGACCCAGTACTTC. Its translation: CSASNRAPETQYF.

The CDR3 spells CSAVPPGQSYEQYF. In DNA form, the CDR3 reads TGCAGTGCGGTCCCCCCGGGACAGTCCTACGAGCAGTACTTC. The chain joins TRBV20-1 to TRBJ2-7; 7 bases map to TRBD1. From germline, CDR1 is DFQATT and CDR2 SNEGSKA (reference sequence). This CDR3 is 14 amino acids long. V lost 6 bases, J lost 1 base, and 9 bases stayed unmatched.

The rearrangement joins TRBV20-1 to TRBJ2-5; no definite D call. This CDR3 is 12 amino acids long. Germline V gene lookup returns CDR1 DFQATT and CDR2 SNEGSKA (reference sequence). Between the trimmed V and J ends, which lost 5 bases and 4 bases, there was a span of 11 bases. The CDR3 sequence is CSAPTRTETQYF. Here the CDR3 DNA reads TGCAGTGCTCCAACACGGACAGAGACCCAGTACTTC.

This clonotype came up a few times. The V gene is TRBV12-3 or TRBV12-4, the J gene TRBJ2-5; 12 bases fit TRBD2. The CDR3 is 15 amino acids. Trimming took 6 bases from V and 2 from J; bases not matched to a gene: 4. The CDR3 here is CASRYTSGGQETQYF. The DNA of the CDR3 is TGTGCCAGCAGATATACTAGCGGGGGGCAAGAGACCCAGTACTTC.

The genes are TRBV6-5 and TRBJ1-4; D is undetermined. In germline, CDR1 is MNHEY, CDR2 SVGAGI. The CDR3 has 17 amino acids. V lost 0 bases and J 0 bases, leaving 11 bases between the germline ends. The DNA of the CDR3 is TGTGCCAGCAGTTACTCGAGAACCCGCGCAACTAATGAAAAACTGTTTTTT. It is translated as CASSYSRTRATNEKLFF.

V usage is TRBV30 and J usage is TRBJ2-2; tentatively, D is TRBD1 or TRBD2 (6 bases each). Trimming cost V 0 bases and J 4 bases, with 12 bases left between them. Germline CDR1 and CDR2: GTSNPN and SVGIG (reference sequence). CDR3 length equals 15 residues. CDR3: CAWSVGGQFTGELFF. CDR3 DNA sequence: TGTGCCTGGAGTGTAGGGGGGCAGTTCACCGGGGAGCTGTTTTTT.

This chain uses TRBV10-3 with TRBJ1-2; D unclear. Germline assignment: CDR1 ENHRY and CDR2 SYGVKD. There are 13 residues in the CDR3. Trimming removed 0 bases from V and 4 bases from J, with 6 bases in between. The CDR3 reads CAISESGTYGYTF. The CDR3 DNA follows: TGTGCCATCAGTGAGTCAGGAACCTATGGCTACACCTTC.

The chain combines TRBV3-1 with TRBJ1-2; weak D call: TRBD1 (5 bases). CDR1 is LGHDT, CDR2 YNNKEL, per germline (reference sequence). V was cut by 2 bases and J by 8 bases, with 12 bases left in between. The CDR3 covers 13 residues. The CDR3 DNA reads TGTGCCAGCAGCCAACAGGGATCGTCGGGCTACACCTTC. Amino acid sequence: CASSQQGSSGYTF.

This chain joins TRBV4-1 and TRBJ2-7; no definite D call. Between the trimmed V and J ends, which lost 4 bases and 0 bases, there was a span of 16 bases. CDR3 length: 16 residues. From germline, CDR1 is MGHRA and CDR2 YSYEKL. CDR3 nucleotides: TGCGCCAGCAGCCCGACCCACAGCCGAACCTCCTACGAGCAGTACTTC. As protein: CASSPTHSRTSYEQYF.

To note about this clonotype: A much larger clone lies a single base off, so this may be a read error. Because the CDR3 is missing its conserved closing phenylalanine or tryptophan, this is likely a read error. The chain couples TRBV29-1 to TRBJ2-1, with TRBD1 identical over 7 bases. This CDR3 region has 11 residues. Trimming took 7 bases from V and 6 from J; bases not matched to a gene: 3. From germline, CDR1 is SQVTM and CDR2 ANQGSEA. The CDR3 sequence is CSGDRANEQFL. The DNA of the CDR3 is TGCAGCGGTGACAGGGCCAATGAGCAGTTCTTG.

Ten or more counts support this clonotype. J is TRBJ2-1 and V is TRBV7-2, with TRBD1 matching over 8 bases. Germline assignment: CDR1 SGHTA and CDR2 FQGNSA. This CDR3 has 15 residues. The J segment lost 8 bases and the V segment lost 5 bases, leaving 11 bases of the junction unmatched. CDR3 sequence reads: CASSRFGQGSDEQFF. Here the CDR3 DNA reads TGTGCCAGCAGCCGATTCGGACAGGGTTCCGATGAGCAGTTCTTC. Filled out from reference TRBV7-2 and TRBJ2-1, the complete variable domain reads GAGVSQSPSNKVTEKGKDVELRCDPISGHTALYWYRQSLGQGLEFLIYFQGNSAPDKSGLPSDRFSAERTGGSVSTLTIQRTQQEDSAVYLCASSRFGQGSDEQFFGPGTRLTVL.

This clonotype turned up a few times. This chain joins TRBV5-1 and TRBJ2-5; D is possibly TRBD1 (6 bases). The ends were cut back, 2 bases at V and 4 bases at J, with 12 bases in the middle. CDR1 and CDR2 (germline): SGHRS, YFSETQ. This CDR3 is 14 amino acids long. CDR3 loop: CASSLNTGRETQYF. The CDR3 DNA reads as TGCGCCAGCAGCTTAAACACAGGGAGAGAGACCCAGTACTTC. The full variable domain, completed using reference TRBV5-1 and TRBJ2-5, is KAGVTQTPRYLIKTRGQQVTLSCSPISGHRSVSWYQQTPGQGLQFLFEYFSETQRNKGNFPGRFSGRQFSNSRSEMNVSTLELGDSALYLCASSLNTGRETQYFGPGTRLLVL.

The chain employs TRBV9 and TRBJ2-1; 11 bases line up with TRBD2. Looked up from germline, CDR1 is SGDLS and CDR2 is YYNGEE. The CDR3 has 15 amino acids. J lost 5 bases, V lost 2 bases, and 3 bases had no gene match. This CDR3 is CASSVLAGGHNEQFF. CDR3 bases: TGTGCCAGCAGCGTTCTAGCGGGGGGTCACAATGAGCAGTTCTTC.

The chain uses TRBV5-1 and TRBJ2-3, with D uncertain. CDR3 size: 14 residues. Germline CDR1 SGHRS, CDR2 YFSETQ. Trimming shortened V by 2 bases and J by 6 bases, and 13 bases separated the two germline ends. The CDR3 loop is CASSFGQDVDTQYF. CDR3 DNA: TGCGCCAGCAGCTTCGGTCAGGATGTCGATACGCAGTATTTT.

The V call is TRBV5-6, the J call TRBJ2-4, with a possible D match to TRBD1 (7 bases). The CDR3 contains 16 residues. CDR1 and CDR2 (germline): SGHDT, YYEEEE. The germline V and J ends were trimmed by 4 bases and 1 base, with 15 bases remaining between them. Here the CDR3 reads CASSPRGVGAKNIQYF. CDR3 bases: TGTGCCAGCAGCCCCAGGGGGGTTGGTGCCAAAAACATTCAGTACTTC.

The CDR3 DNA follows: TGTGCCAGCAGTTTACAGGGGGCAAGTGAGACCCAGTACTTC. Its translation is CASSLQGASETQYF. The gene calls are TRBV9 and TRBJ2-5, with TRBD1 matching over 9 bases. CDR1 and CDR2 from the germline V gene are SGDLS and YYNGEE. The CDR3 extends over 14 amino acids. V gave up 5 bases and J gave up 5 bases; unmatched junction bases: 7.

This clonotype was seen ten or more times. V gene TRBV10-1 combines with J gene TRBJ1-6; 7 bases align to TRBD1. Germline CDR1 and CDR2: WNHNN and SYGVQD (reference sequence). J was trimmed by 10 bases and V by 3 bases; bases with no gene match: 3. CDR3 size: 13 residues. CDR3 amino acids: CASSEYRGSPLHF. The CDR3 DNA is TGCGCCAGCAGTGAATACAGGGGATCACCCCTCCACTTT.

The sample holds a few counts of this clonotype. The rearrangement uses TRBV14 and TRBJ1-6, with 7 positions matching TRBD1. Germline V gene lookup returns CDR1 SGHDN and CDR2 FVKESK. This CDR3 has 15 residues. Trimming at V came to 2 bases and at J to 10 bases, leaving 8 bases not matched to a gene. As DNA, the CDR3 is TGTGCCAGCAGCCAACCGACAGGGAGCAACTCACCCCTCCACTTT. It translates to CASSQPTGSNSPLHF.

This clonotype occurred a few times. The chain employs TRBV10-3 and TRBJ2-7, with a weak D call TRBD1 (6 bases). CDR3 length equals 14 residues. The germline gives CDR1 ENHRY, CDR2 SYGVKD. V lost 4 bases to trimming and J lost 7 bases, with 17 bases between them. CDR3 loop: CAISGTAPPNEQYF. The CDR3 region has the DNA TGTGCCATCAGTGGGACAGCCCCTCCAAATGAGCAGTACTTC.

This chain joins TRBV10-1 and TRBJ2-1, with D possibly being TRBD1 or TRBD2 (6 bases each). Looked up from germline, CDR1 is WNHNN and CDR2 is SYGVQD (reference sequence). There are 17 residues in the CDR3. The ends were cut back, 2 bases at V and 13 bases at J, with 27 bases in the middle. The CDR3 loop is CASSERGTWWGLETQFF. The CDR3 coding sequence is TGCGCCAGCAGTGAGAGGGGGACTTGGTGGGGGTTAGAGACCCAGTTCTTC.

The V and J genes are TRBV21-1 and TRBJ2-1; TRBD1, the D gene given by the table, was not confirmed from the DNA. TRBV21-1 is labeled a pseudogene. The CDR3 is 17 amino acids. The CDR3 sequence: CASSKLGQGRDYNEQFF. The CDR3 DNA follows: TGTGCCAGCAGCAAATTGGGTCAGGGGCGAGACTACAATGAGCAGTTCTTC.

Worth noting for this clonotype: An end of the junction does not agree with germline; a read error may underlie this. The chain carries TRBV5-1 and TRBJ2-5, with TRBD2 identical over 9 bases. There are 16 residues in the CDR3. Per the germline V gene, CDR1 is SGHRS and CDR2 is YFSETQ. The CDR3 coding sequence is TGCGTCAGCAGCTTGCGGCTAGCGGGGAGCCAAGAGACCCAGTACTTC. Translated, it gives CVSSLRLAGSQETQYF.

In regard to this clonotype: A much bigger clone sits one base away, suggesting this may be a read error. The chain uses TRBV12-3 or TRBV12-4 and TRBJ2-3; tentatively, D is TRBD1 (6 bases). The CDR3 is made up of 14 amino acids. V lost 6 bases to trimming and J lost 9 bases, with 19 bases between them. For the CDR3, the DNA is TGTGCCAGCAGCGCGACAGGTTGGTTGACCACGCAGTATTTT. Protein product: CASSATGWLTTQYF.

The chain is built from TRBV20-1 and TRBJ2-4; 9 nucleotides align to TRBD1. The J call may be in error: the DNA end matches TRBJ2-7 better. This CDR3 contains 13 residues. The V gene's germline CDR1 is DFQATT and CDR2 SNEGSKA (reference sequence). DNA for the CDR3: TGCAGTGCCGGGGGACAGGGAATCGACGAGCAGTACTTC. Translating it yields CSAGGQGIDEQYF.

The CDR3 is CASAGQGAARFF. The CDR3 DNA is TGTGCCTCCGCTGGACAGGGCGCGGCGAGGTTCTTC. The rearrangement uses TRBV14 and TRBJ2-1, with TRBD1 matching over 8 bases. The CDR3 sequence is 12 residues long. Unmatched junction bases numbered 15, after V lost 11 bases and J lost 15 bases. CDR1 SGHDN and CDR2 FVKESK come from the germline V gene.

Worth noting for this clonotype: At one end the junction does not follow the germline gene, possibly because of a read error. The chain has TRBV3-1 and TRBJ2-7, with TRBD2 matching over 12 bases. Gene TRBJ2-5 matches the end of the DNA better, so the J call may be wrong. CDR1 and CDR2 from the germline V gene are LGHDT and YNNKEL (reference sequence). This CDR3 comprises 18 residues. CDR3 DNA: TGTACCAGCAGCCAAGATCGGCTAGCGGGGGGGCGTGGCGAGACCCAGTACTTC. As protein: CTSSQDRLAGGRGETQYF.

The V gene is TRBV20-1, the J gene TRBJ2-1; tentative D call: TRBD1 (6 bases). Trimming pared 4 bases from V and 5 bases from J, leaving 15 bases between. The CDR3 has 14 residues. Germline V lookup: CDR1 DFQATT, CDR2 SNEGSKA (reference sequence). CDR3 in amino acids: CSATLGTPDNEQFF. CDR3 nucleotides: TGCAGTGCTACCCTCGGGACACCTGACAATGAGCAGTTCTTC.

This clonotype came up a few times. In DNA form, the CDR3 reads TGTGCCATCCGGGGCGGCAGCAACAATGAGCAGTTCTTC. It translates to CAIRGGSNNEQFF. The chain has TRBV10-3 and TRBJ2-1; D might be TRBD1 or TRBD2, each matching 5 bases. The CDR3 spans 13 residues. Germline lookup yields CDR1 ENHRY and CDR2 SYGVKD. V lost 8 bases and J lost 5, with 13 bases in between.

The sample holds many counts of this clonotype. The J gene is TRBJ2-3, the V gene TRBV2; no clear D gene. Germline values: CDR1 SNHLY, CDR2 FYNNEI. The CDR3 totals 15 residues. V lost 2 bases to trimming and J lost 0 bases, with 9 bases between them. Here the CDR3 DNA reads TGTGCCAGCAGTGAAAGTGGCTCTAGCACAGATACGCAGTATTTT. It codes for CASSESGSSTDTQYF.